A single sample gave rise to the 7 T cell receptor beta chains below, sequenced in a study of immune evolution from preneoplasia to lung adenocarcinoma. The protocol was immunoSEQ multiplex PCR, while the TCRdb copy is restricted to in-frame clones and leaves out a portion. The data contain more than 9,000 clones, 82% of them singletons. The sample consisted of FFPE minimally invasive lung adenocarcinoma tissue. These receptors all come from an older person with lung adenocarcinoma.

The V gene is TRBV4-1, the J gene TRBJ2-1; no clear D gene. Germline V gene data show CDR1 as MGHRA and CDR2 as YSYEKL. This CDR3 spans 13 amino acids. The germline V and J ends were trimmed by 1 base and 5 bases, with 6 bases remaining between them. In DNA, the CDR3 is TGCGCCAGCAGCCAAGGGGCCGACAATGAGCAGTTCTTC. Its translation: CASSQGADNEQFF.

This chain uses TRBV7-9 with TRBJ2-1; 7 nucleotides agree with TRBD2. Trimming removed 3 bases from V and 8 bases from J; junction bases left unmatched: 10. Germline V lookup: CDR1 SEHNR, CDR2 FQNEAQ (reference sequence). This CDR3 has 15 residues. CDR3 sequence reads: CASSFRDYGAYEQFF. The CDR3 region has the DNA TGTGCCAGCAGCTTCCGGGACTATGGAGCGTATGAGCAGTTCTTC.

The CDR3 bases are TGTGCCAGCAGCTGGGACAGGGGCGTCCTCGGTGGCTACACCTTC. Amino acid sequence: CASSWDRGVLGGYTF. The rearrangement joins TRBV6-4 to TRBJ1-2; 10 bases match TRBD1. Trimming cost V 6 bases and J 7 bases; bases outside gene matches: 11. This CDR3 is 15 amino acids long. Germline-derived CDR1 and CDR2 are MRHNA and SNTAGT.

This chain joins TRBV28 and TRBJ2-1; 8 positions match TRBD2. The CDR3 extends over 17 amino acids. V trimming: 4 bases; J trimming: 8 bases; junction bases outside the gene matches: 16. Germline CDR1 reads MDHEN; CDR2 reads SYDVKM. CDR3 sequence: CASSSPGGSGRGDEQFF. DNA of the CDR3: TGTGCCAGCAGTTCCCCCGGGGGAAGCGGGAGAGGGGATGAGCAGTTCTTC.

The chain uses TRBV11-2 and TRBJ1-3, with D unclear. Looked up from germline, CDR1 is SGHAT and CDR2 is FQNNGV. This CDR3 has 16 amino acids. V was cut by 3 bases and J by 0 bases, with 12 bases left in between. CDR3 nucleotides: TGTGCCAGCAGCTTTGCCCAAGGTCACTCTGGAAACACCATATATTTT. This sequence encodes CASSFAQGHSGNTIYF. Based on the CDR3 plus reference TRBV11-2 and TRBJ1-3, the full variable domain is EAGVAQSPRYKIIEKRQSVAFWCNPISGHATLYWYQQILGQGPKLLIQFQNNGVVDDSQLPKDRFSAERLKGVDSTLKIQPAKLEDSAVYLCASSFAQGHSGNTIYFGEGSWLTVV.

V and J are TRBV6-5 and TRBJ2-4, with D possibly TRBD1 on 5 matching bases. Between the trimmed V and J ends, which lost 10 bases and 0 bases, there was a span of 16 bases. Germline CDR1 and CDR2: MNHEY and SVGAGI. The CDR3 is made up of 15 amino acids. The CDR3 protein is CAIGGDRTAKNIQYF. DNA for the CDR3: TGTGCCATTGGCGGAGACAGAACAGCCAAAAACATTCAGTACTTC.

The rearrangement joins TRBV30 to TRBJ2-7, with D possibly TRBD1 on 6 matching bases. Germline assignment: CDR1 GTSNPN and CDR2 SVGIG (reference sequence). The length of the CDR3 is 15 residues. Trimming cost V 0 bases and J 6 bases, with 18 bases left between them. CDR3 protein: CAWSVSGHFGSEQYF. The DNA of the CDR3 is TGTGCCTGGAGTGTTTCGGGACATTTCGGTTCCGAGCAGTACTTC.